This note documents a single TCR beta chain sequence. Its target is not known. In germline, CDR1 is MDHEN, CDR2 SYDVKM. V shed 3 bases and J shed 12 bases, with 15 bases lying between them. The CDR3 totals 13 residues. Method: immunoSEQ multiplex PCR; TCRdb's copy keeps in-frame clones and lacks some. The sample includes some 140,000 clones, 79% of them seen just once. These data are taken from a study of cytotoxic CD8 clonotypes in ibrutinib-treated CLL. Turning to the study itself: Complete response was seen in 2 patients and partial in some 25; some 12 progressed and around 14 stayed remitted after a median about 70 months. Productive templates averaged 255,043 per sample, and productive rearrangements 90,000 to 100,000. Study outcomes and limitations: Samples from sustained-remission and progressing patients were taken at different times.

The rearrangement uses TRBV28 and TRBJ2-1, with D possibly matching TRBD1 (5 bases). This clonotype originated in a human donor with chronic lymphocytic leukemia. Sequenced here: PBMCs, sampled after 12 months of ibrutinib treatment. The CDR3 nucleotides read TGTGCCAGCAGTTTCACAGGAGCCACGGGGCAGTTCTTC. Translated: CASSFTGATGQFF.